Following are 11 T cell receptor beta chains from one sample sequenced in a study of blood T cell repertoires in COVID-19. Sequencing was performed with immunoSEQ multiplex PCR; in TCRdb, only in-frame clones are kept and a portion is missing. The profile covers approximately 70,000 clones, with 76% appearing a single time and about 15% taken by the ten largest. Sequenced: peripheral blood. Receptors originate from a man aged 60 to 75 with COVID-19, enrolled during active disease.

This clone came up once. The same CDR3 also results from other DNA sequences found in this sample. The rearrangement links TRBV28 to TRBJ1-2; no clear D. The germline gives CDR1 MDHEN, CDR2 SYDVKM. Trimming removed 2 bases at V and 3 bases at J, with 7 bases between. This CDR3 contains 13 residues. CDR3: CASSLGRDYGYTF. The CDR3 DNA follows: TGTGCCAGCAGTTTAGGTCGAGACTATGGCTACACCTTC.

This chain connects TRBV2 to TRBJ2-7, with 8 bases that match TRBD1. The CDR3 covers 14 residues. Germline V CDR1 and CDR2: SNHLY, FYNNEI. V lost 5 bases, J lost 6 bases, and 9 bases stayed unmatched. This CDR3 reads CASSRTGTVFEQYF. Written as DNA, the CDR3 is TGTGCCAGCAGTCGGACAGGGACGGTGTTCGAGCAGTACTTC.

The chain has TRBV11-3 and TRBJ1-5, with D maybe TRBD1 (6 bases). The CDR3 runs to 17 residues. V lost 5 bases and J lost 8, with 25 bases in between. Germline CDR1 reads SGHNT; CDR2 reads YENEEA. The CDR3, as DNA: TGTGCCAGCAGCCATACAGGGAAGGTTCAGTCAAAGAAGCCCCAGCATTTT. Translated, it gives CASSHTGKVQSKKPQHF.

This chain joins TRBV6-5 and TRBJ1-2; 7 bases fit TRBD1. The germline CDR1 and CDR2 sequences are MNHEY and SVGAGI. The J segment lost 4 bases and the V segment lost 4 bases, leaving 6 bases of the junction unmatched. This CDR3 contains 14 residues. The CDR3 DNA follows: TGTGCCAGCAGTTTTAAACAGGGGATCTATGGCTACACCTTC. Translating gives CASSFKQGIYGYTF.

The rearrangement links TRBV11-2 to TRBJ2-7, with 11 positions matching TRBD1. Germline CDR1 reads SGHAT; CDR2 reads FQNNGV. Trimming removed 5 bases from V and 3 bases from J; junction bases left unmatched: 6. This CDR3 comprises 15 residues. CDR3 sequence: CASSMDRGRIYEQYF. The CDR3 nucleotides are TGTGCCAGCAGCATGGACAGGGGGCGCATCTACGAGCAGTACTTC.

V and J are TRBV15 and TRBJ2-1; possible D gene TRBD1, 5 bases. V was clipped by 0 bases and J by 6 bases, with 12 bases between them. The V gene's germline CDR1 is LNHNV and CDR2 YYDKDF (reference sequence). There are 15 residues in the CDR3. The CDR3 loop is CATSRDVRQGNEQFF. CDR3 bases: TGTGCCACCAGCAGAGATGTTCGGCAGGGCAATGAGCAGTTCTTC.

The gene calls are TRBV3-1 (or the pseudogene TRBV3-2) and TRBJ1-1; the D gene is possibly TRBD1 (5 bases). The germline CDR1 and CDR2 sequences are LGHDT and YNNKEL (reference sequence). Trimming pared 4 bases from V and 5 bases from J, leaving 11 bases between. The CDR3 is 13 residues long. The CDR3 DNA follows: TGTGCCAGCAGCCTGTCTGCAGGGACTGAAGCTTTCTTT. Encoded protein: CASSLSAGTEAFF.

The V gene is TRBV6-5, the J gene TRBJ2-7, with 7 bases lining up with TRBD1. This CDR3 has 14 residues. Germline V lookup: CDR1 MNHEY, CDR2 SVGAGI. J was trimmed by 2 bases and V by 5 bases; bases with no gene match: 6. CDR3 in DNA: TGTGCCAGCAGTAGGGACAGCAACACCTACGAGCAGTACTTC. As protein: CASSRDSNTYEQYF.

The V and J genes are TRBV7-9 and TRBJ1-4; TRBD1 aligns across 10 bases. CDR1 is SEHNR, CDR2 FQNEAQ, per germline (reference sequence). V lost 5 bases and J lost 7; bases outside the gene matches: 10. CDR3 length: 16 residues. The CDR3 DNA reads TGTGCCAGCAGCCAAGGGGCCGGGACAGGGGTTGAAAAACTGTTTTTT. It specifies CASSQGAGTGVEKLFF. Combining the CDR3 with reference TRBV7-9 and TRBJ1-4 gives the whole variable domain DTGVSQNPRHKITKRGQNVTFRCDPISEHNRLYWYRQTLGQGPEFLTYFQNEAQLEKSRLLSDRFSAERPKGSFSTLEIQRTEQGDSAMYLCASSQGAGTGVEKLFFGSGTQLSVL.

Here the CDR3 DNA reads TGTGCCAGCAGTGGAGGGAGTGGGAAGCATTTT. Translation: CASSGGSGKHF. The V call is TRBV2, the J call TRBJ1-5; D unresolved. The germline V gene encodes CDR1 SNHLY and CDR2 FYNNEI. The CDR3 sequence is 11 residues long. V was trimmed by 4 bases and J by 14 bases, leaving 12 bases between them.

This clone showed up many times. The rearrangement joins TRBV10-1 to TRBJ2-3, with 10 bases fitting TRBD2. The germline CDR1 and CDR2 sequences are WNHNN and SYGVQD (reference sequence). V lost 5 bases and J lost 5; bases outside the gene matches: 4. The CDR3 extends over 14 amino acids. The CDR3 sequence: CASSSSGSGDTQYF. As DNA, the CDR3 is TGCGCCAGCAGTTCTAGCGGGAGTGGAGATACGCAGTATTTT.